The 9 T cell receptor beta chains reported below all come from one sample, sequenced in a study of molecular identifiers for immune sequencing clone quantification. Each CDR3 protein gets one entry after TCRdb re-called the PCR reads with MiXCR. Among under 800,000 distinct CDR3 sequences, around 25% were seen once, and the ten largest hold 0.7% to 0.95%. Sequencing was performed on naive CD8+ T cells from blood, with Jurkat cell RNA spiked in. Subset defined: FACS-sorted CD8+CD4-CCR7+CD45RA+ naive T cells. The receptors come from a human donor in good health. Some libraries in this study had Jurkat cell RNA spiked in.

In regard to this clonotype: One junction end disagrees with the germline gene, perhaps due to a read error. The DNA of the CDR3 is TGTGCCAACAGTTACGGGGTTACAGATACGCAGTATTTT. Its translation is CANSYGVTDTQYF. J is TRBJ2-3 and V is TRBV6-2 or TRBV6-3, with D perhaps TRBD2 (5 bases). Germline CDR1 is MNHEY and CDR2 is SVGEGT. The CDR3 runs 13 residues.

About this clonotype: Mismatch with germline at one junction end may stem from a read error. The rearrangement joins TRBV27 to TRBJ2-7; D possibly matches TRBD1 or TRBD2 (6 bases each). This CDR3 contains 14 residues. The germline V gene has CDR1 MNHEY and CDR2 SMNVEV (reference sequence). Written as DNA, the CDR3 is TGTGCCAGCACCACACTTGGGGGGCTCTACGAGCGGTACTTC. This sequence encodes CASTTLGGLYERYF.

The CDR3 loop reads CASRKGETSTDTQYF. The CDR3 DNA follows: TGTGCCAGCCGAAAGGGGGAGACTAGCACAGATACGCAGTATTTT. The V and J genes are TRBV19 and TRBJ2-3, with D maybe TRBD1 (6 bases). The CDR3 is 15 residues long. CDR1 LNHDA and CDR2 SQIVND come from the germline V gene (reference sequence). Trimming cost V 9 bases and J 0 bases, with 16 bases left between them.

As to this clonotype: In this CDR3 the conserved last residue, phenylalanine or tryptophan, is missing, so a read error is likely. J is TRBJ2-3 and V is TRBV6-2 or TRBV6-3, with a tentative D call TRBD1 (5 bases). V was clipped by 4 bases and J by 6 bases, with 20 bases between them. CDR1 and CDR2 (germline): MNHEY, SVGEGT. This CDR3 comprises 16 residues. The CDR3 nucleotides are TGTGCCAGCAGTTTACAGCAAAACAGGTTCATTGATACGCAGTATCTT. Its translation: CASSLQQNRFIDTQYL.

The rearrangement uses TRBV27 and TRBJ2-7, with D unresolved. CDR1 and CDR2 (germline): MNHEY, SMNVEV (reference sequence). The V end lost 2 bases, the J end lost 7 bases, and 15 bases lay between the germline ends. This CDR3 contains 14 residues. CDR3 sequence reads: CASSLAPGALEQYF. CDR3 nucleotides: TGTGCCAGCAGTTTAGCCCCCGGCGCGTTGGAGCAGTACTTC.

The V and J genes are TRBV7-3 and TRBJ2-7; TRBD1 agrees at 10 bases. Germline V gene lookup returns CDR1 SGHTA and CDR2 FQGTGA. After removal of 6 bases from V and 3 bases from J, the junction contained 8 bases not matched to a gene. The CDR3 consists of 15 residues. The CDR3 loop is CASSHRDRGFYEQYF. DNA of the CDR3: TGTGCCAGCAGTCATCGGGACAGGGGATTCTACGAGCAGTACTTC.

This chain connects TRBV4-3 to TRBJ1-2, with TRBD1 matching 9 bases. This CDR3 spans 15 amino acids. Germline V gene data show CDR1 as LGHNA and CDR2 as YSLEER. Losses at the gene ends were 0 bases for V and 5 bases for J; bases not matched to a gene: 4. CDR3 sequence reads: CASSQEPGQGYGYTF. The CDR3 DNA sequence: TGCGCCAGCAGCCAAGAGCCGGGACAGGGTTATGGCTACACCTTC.

Many counts were recorded for this clonotype. The genes are TRBV4-1 and TRBJ1-1; D unclear. The CDR3 covers 14 residues. V was pared by 1 base and J by 0 bases, with 6 bases between. CDR1 MGHRA and CDR2 YSYEKL come from the germline V gene. The DNA of the CDR3 is TGCGCCAGCAGCCAAGCCCCCTTGAACACTGAAGCTTTCTTT. It encodes CASSQAPLNTEAFF.

This clonotype was picked up many times. This chain joins TRBV4-3 and TRBJ1-5; D call uncertain. The CDR3 contains 15 residues. Germline V lookup: CDR1 LGHNA, CDR2 YSLEER. V gave up 0 bases and J gave up 7 bases, with 13 bases separating them. This CDR3 reads CASSQDISNGQPQHF. CDR3 nucleotide sequence: TGCGCCAGCAGCCAAGATATTTCGAATGGCCAGCCCCAGCATTTT.